Shown below are 5 T cell receptor beta chains from a single sample sequenced in a study of T cell changes during pregnancy in multiple sclerosis (dated by TCRdb to the late 2010s). The method behind the library was the immunoSEQ multiplex PCR assay. TCRdb took this table from immuneACCESS and kept in-frame rearrangements with V and J called. Such tables lack part of the clones; where checked against another copy, unresolved V genes explain under half of the gap, and the rest is unexplained. For this sample the table gives 25,000 to 35,000 clones, of which around 90% were detected only once. Of the sample, approximately 4.7% falls within the top ten clones. The source was CD8+ T cells from peripheral blood mononuclear cells, collected in the first trimester of pregnancy. The receptor source for this set is a female donor with multiple sclerosis, enrolled in a pregnancy study.

V is TRBV5-1 and J is TRBJ1-4; 7 bases map to TRBD1. V shed 0 bases and J 4 bases; nucleotides not matched to a gene: 3. The CDR3 extends over 15 amino acids. Germline assignment: CDR1 SGHRS and CDR2 YFSETQ. CDR3 sequence reads: CASSLGGTVNEKLFF. CDR3 DNA: TGCGCCAGCAGCTTGGGTGGGACAGTTAATGAAAAACTGTTTTTT.

The chain carries TRBV6-4 and TRBJ2-2, with 8 bases identical to TRBD2. In germline, CDR1 is MRHNA, CDR2 SNTAGT. This CDR3 region has 15 residues. The V and J ends lost 2 bases and 5 bases, in that order; junction bases with no gene match: 4. CDR3 sequence (DNA): TGTGCCAGCAGTGACGGCGCGGGAGGAACCGGGGAGCTGTTTTTT. This translates into CASSDGAGGTGELFF.

This chain uses TRBV18 with TRBJ2-7; maybe TRBD2 (5 bases). In germline, CDR1 is KGHSH, CDR2 LQKENI. This CDR3 is 15 amino acids long. The ends were cut back, 6 bases at V and 4 bases at J, with 19 bases in the middle. CDR3 residues: CASSSLAGVTYEQYF. Here the CDR3 DNA reads TGTGCCAGCTCCTCCCTAGCCGGGGTGACTTACGAGCAGTACTTC.

The chain links TRBV2 to TRBJ2-5, with 11 bases that match TRBD2. The CDR3 covers 17 residues. The germline gives CDR1 SNHLY, CDR2 FYNNEI. V gave up 0 bases and J gave up 4 bases; unmatched junction bases: 7. The CDR3 region is CASSEALLAGGGETQYF. The CDR3 DNA is TGTGCCAGCAGTGAAGCGCTTCTAGCGGGAGGAGGAGAGACCCAGTACTTC.

The chain has TRBV2 and TRBJ2-5, with TRBD1 matching over 7 bases. CDR1 and CDR2 from the germline V gene are SNHLY and FYNNEI. The CDR3 sequence is 16 residues long. With 7 bases clipped from V and 1 base from J, the junction kept 12 bases outside the gene matches. CDR3 nucleotides: TGTGCCAGCACCCCGACAGGGAACGGGGCCCAAGAGACCCAGTACTTC. Translation gives CASTPTGNGAQETQYF.